The subject of this entry is one T cell receptor beta chain. This clone was detected once. No cognate antigen has been identified for it. Base-call qualities are not available, and no considerably larger clone is one nucleotide away. V is clipped by 6 bases and J by 4 bases, and the sequence between their germline boundaries is 13 bases long. From cysteine to phenylalanine, the CDR3 is 13 amino acids long. Here the CDR3 DNA is all that survives: 39 bases in frame from base 1. The collaborating institutions used their own protocols to collect whole blood in K2EDTA tubes. For TCRbeta analysis, collaborators shipped samples as frozen whole blood, isolated PBMCs, or DNA extracted from either of those sample types. The data were obtained in a study of blood T cell repertoires in COVID-19 (dated by TCRdb to 2020 to 2021). At the level of the whole study: The collaborator samples originated in the United States, Italy and Spain and spanned the acute and convalescent phases of COVID-19. Subjects who had been exposed to COVID-19, were actively infected with it, or had recovered from it provided the deeply sampled blood TCRbeta repertoires that made up the dataset. A de-identified subject ID, COVID-19 status, age in years and sex were almost always included in the sample metadata. Samples were obtained from the ongoing ImmuneRACE study (first 160 participants) and from about 1,300 subjects provided by 6 global collaborators. HLA class I and class II types, where available, came from metadata supplied by the sample provider rather than from assay-based typing. The prospective study material was composed of cDNA or gDNA derived from T cells, B-cell-depleted T cells, or PBMCs. The repertoires were released in a freely available public database intended as a resource for research on the immune response to SARS-CoV-2. The paper as a whole reports these results and caveats: The amount of clinical and demographic metadata varied by source and participant and was provided uncurated.

The immunoSEQ Assay, a bias-controlled multiplex PCR, was used to amplify TCRbeta CDR3 regions from genomic DNA. From the authors' description of their analysis: The number of nucleated cells in each sample was estimated from the amplification of reference gene primers within the assay. To quantify the absolute abundance of each unique TCRbeta CDR3 rearrangement, sequence reads were collapsed and filtered. For each sample, productive Simpson clonality was calculated by taking the square root of Simpson's diversity index across productive rearrangements. TCRdb limited this immuneACCESS table to in-frame rearrangements with V and J called. A share of clones is missing; checked studies link under half to unresolved V genes, and the rest is unexplained. V and J calls and clone size are as listed in that table; D and trimming were resolved from the DNA. The sample has under 200,000 clones on record, around 83% of them singletons. The top ten hold about 1.6% of the sample.

The V and J genes are TRBV12-3 or TRBV12-4 and TRBJ2-7; TRBD2 could be the D gene, as 5 bases match. The clonotype originates from a human donor in a cohort sampled during active COVID-19. Sequencing was done on a sample of peripheral blood. The CDR3 is CASRRGSGYEQYF. The DNA reads TGTGCCAGCAGGAGAGGCTCGGGGTACGAGCAGTACTTC.